The sequence of this TCR beta chain was determined in a study of blood T cells in healthy people across ages (dated by TCRdb to the mid-2010s). The study in broad terms: In model experiments, template switching captured roughly one uniquely barcoded TCR beta cDNA molecule for every two T cells. The donors were divided into four age groups: young (average around 16 years), middle-aged (around 41), aged (under 70) and long-lived (approximately 74). To avoid experimental bias, donors of different ages were spread randomly across the sequencing lanes. To track age-related changes in TCR beta repertoire diversity, the study relied on deep sequencing normalized with unique cDNA molecular identifiers. Using the same blood draw, the study looked at two additional independent replicas of 1 million unique cDNA reads for two donors, one aged 18 to 30 and the other aged 80 or older.

The donors were some 36 Caucasian individuals from Russia, aged roughly 6 to 100 years, who were systemically healthy. About 9.1 milliliters of peripheral blood were collected from each donor into EDTA-treated Vacutainer tubes. Ficoll-Paque density-gradient centrifugation was used to isolate PBMCs, with at least 6.5 million per sample. Trizol reagent was used to extract total RNA from the PBMCs, yielding at least 5 micrograms per sample. For every donor, an aliquot of PBMCs went through flow cytometry to measure the percentages of naive CD45RAhigh/CD27high T cells. Its CDR3 holds 15 amino acids, cysteine through phenylalanine. Only the CDR3 portion is preserved as DNA: 45 bases, with reading frame beginning at the first base. V is clipped by 0 bases and J by 2 bases, and the sequence between their germline boundaries is 11 bases long. CDR1 and CDR2 were assigned from the germline V gene as SGHRS and YFSETQ.

A few counts support this clonotype. Its antigen specificity is not known. No base quality values were provided; no much bigger clone lies one nucleotide off. Libraries were constructed by 5' RACE. This sample was sequenced with an Illumina HiSeq 2500. The second PCR ran for about 7 to 11 cycles and used a J-beta primer mix along with a sample-barcoded 5' primer. A template-switch 5' adaptor carrying 12 random nucleotides introduced a unique molecular identifier onto each TCR beta cDNA molecule. At least 2.5 million CDR3-containing paired-end reads were obtained from each sample. The Mint cDNA synthesis kit, primed by a TRBC-specific oligonucleotide, was used to synthesize first-strand cDNA from all RNA. Following uracil-DNA glycosylase treatment, all cDNA underwent a first 18-cycle PCR with the universal primers M1SS and BC2_uni_R. The paper's data handling went like this. Normalization of each sample was performed by random selection of 1 million high-quality reads, each carrying a distinct molecular identifier. Reads with shared molecular identifiers were discarded instead of being binned into consensus sequences. MiTCR, with a Q25 quality threshold and the strictest error-elimination algorithm, was used for CDR3 identification, clonotype clustering and error correction. Lower-bound total TCR beta diversity was estimated with a nonparametric unseen species model using Euler transformation. TCRdb reworked the public reads: Q25 trimming with fastp, MiXCR clone assembly, productive beta chains retained. Rows matching on CDR3 protein sequence are summarized as one entry with the most common DNA and genes. For this entry, the V and J calls and clone size follow TCRdb and not the study's own pipeline. For this sample the table gives 1.5 million to 2 million distinct CDR3 sequences, of which around 36% were detected only once. The ten top clones hold approximately 10% of the sample.

The investigation overall reported the following: Estimates of total diversity based on one million sequenced T cells were regarded as lower bounds and as underestimates. Observed TCR beta diversity per million T cells fell roughly linearly with age, and a significant reduction was already apparent by age around 40. The percentage of naive T cells measured by flow cytometry correlated strongly with observed TCR beta diversity. Donor CMV infection status was unknown, potentially confounding age-related changes in expanded clonotypes. Since profiling was done on bulk unsorted PBMCs, naive and antigen-experienced compartments could not be conclusively compared. Compared with the aged group, the long-lived group had more naive CD4+ T cells, fewer expanded clones and increased TCR diversity, a pattern suggesting age selection.

Source material: blood. The V and J segments used are TRBV5-1 and TRBJ2-5; TRBD1 might be the D gene, on 5 matching bases. This sequence was found in a woman aged 25-40 years in good health. The encoded CDR3 is CASSLARQRQETQYF. The nucleotide sequence is TGCGCCAGCAGCTTGGCCAGACAGAGACAAGAGACCCAGTACTTC. The variable domain in full, with residues beyond the CDR3 obtained from the reference TRBV5-1 and TRBJ2-5 genes, is KAGVTQTPRYLIKTRGQQVTLSCSPISGHRSVSWYQQTPGQGLQFLFEYFSETQRNKGNFPGRFSGRQFSNSRSEMNVSTLELGDSALYLCASSLARQRQETQYFGPGTRLLVL.